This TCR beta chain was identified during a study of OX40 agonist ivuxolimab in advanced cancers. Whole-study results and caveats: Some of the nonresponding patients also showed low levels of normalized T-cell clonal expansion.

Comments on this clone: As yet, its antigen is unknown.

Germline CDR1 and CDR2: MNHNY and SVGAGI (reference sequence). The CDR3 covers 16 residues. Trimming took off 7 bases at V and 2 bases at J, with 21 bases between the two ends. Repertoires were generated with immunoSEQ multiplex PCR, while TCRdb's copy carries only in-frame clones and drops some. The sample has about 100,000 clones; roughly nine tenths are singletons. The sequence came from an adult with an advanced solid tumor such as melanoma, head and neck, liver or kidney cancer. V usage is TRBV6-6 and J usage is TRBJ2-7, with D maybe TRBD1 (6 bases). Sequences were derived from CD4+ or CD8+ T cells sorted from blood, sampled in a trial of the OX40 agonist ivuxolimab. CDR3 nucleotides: TGTGCCAGCACTTTTAGGGCGGCAGGGGTAGCCTACGAGCAGTACTTC. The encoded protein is CASTFRAAGVAYEQYF.